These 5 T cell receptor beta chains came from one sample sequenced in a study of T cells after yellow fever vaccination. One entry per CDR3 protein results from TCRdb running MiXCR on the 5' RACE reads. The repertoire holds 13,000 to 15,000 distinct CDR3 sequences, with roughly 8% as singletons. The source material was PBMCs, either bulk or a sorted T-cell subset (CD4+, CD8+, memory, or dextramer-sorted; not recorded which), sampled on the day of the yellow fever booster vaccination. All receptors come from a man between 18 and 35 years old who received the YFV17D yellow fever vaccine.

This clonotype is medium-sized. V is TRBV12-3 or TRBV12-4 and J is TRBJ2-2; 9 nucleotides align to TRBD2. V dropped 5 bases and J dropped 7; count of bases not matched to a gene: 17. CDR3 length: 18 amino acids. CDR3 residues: CASSAATLRGGLGGELFF. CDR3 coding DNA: TGTGCCAGCAGTGCCGCGACTTTGCGGGGGGGCCTCGGCGGGGAGCTGTTTTTT.

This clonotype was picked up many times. The CDR3 bases are TGTGCCAGCAGCGGGCGCGGGGAGCTGTTTTTT. Translating gives CASSGRGELFF. This chain joins TRBV5-4 and TRBJ2-2; D ambiguous. The CDR3 spans 11 residues. V gave up 4 bases and J gave up 7 bases, with 5 bases separating them. Per germline, CDR1 SGHNT and CDR2 YYREEE (reference sequence).

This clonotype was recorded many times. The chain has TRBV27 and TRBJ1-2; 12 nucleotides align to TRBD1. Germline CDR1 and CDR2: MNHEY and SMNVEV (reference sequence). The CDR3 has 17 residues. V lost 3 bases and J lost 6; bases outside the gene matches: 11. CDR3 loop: CASSFQGQGAITHGYTF. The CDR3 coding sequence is TGTGCCAGCAGTTTTCAGGGACAGGGGGCGATCACCCATGGCTACACCTTC.

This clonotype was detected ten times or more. This CDR3 reads CSASVRWSSYNEQFF. The DNA for the CDR3 is TGCAGTGCTAGCGTGCGGTGGAGCTCCTACAATGAGCAGTTCTTC. V is TRBV20-1 and J is TRBJ2-1; D gene ambiguous. CDR1 and CDR2 from the germline V gene are DFQATT and SNEGSKA (reference sequence). This CDR3 has 15 residues. Trimming took 3 bases from V and 0 from J, leaving 12 bases between them.

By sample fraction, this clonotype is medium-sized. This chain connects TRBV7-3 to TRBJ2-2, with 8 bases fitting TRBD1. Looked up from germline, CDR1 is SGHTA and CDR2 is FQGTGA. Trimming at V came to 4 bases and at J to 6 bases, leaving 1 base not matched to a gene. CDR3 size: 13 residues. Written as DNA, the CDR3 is TGTGCCAGCAGCTCGACAGGGGCCGGGGAGCTGTTTTTT. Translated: CASSSTGAGELFF.